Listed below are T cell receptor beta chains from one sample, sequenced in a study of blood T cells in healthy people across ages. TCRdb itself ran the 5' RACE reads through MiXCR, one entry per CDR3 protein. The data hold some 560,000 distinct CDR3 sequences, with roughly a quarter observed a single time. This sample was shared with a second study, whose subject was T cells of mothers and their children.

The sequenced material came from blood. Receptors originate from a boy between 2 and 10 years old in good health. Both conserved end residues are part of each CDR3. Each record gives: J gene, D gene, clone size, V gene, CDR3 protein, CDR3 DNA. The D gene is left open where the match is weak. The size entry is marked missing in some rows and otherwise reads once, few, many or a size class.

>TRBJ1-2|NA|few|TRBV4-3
CASSQDLAGRIRDGYTF
TGCGCCAGCAGCCAAGATCTCGCAGGGCGAATTCGGGATGGCTACACCTTC
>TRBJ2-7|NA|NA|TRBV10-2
CASHAGGTYEQYF
TGCGCCAGCCATGCAGGCGGGACCTACGAGCAGTACTTC
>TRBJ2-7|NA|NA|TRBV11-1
CASSLLSNYEQYF
TGTGCCAGCAGCTTATTGTCTAACTACGAGCAGTACTTC
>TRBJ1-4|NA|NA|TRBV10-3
CAIMGGRWEKLFF
TGTGCCATCATGGGGGGGCGATGGGAAAAACTGTTTTTT
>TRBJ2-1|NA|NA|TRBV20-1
CSALSPRYNEQFF
TGCAGTGCTTTATCTCCACGATACAATGAGCAGTTCTTC
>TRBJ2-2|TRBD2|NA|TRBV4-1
CASSHPGLAATGELFF
TGCGCCAGCAGCCATCCGGGACTAGCGGCGACCGGGGAGCTGTTTTTT
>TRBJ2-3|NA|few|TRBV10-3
CAISERQLPTDTQYF
TGTGCCATCAGTGAGCGACAGCTCCCCACAGATACGCAGTATTTT
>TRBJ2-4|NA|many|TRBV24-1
CATSDLQNVGLAKNIQYF
TGTGCCACCAGTGATTTGCAAAACGTCGGACTAGCCAAAAACATTCAGTACTTC
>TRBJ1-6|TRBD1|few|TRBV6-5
CASSSDRGYSPLHF
TGTGCCAGCAGTTCGGACAGGGGGTATTCACCCCTCCACTTT
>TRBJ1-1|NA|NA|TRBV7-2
CASSKGSWDTEAFF
TGTGCCAGCAGCAAAGGGTCGTGGGACACTGAAGCTTTCTTT
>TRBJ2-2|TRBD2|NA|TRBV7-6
CASSLGLAGGPGELFF
TGTGCCAGCAGCTTGGGACTAGCGGGGGGCCCCGGGGAGCTGTTTTTT
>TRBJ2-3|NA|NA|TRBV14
CASSHRRGGTDTQYF
TGTGCCAGCAGCCACCGCAGGGGGGGCACAGATACGCAGTATTTT
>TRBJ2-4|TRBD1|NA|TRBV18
CASSPGTGTLLNIQYF
TGTGCCAGCTCACCGGGGACAGGGACACTCCTAAACATTCAGTACTTC
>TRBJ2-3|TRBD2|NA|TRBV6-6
CASSSPLAVGIDTQYF
TGTGCCAGCAGTTCCCCACTAGCGGTCGGTATAGATACGCAGTATTTT
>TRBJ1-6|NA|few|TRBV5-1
CASSLGSTDSPLHF
TGCGCCAGCAGCTTGGGGTCGACCGATTCACCCCTCCACTTT
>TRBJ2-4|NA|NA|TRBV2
CASRREVAKNIQYF
TGTGCCAGCAGAAGGGAAGTAGCCAAAAACATTCAGTACTTC
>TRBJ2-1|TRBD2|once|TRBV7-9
CASSSLAGVNEQFF
TGTGCCAGCAGCTCGCTAGCGGGAGTAAATGAGCAGTTCTTC
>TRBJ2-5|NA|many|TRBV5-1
CASSFPGGQETQYF
TGTGCCAGCAGTTTCCCGGGCGGGCAAGAGACCCAGTACTTC
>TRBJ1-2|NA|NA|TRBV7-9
CVDASGASANYGYTF
TGTGTCGACGCCTCGGGGGCTTCAGCTAACTATGGCTACACCTTC
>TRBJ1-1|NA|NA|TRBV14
CASSQRSSDRRDTEAFF
TGTGCCAGCAGCCAACGCAGCTCCGATAGGAGGGACACTGAAGCTTTCTTT
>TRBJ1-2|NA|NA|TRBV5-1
CASSFDGDYGYTF
TGCGCCAGCAGCTTCGACGGGGACTATGGCTACACCTTC
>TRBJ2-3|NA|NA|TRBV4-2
CASSQDGLRRDTQYF
TGTGCCAGCAGCCAAGACGGACTTCGGCGAGATACGCAGTATTTT
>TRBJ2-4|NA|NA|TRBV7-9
CASSLERDGNIQYF
TGTGCCAGCAGCTTAGAACGGGACGGAAACATTCAGTACTTC
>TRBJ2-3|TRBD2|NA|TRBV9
CASSIRGDTDTQYF
TGTGCCAGCAGCATCCGGGGGGACACAGATACGCAGTATTTT